This T cell receptor (beta chain) appears in the sequencing data of a study of T cell changes during pregnancy in multiple sclerosis. This CDR3 has 13 residues. Per the germline V gene, CDR1 is MNHEY and CDR2 is SVGAGI. The germline V and J ends were trimmed by 3 bases and 5 bases, with 8 bases remaining between them. Method: immunoSEQ multiplex PCR; TCRdb's copy keeps in-frame clones and lacks some. The table records tens of thousands of clones, roughly nine tenths of them present only once. The sequences come from CD8+ T cells from peripheral blood mononuclear cells, collected in the second trimester of pregnancy. J is TRBJ2-1 and V is TRBV6-5; D is uncertain. This receptor was identified in a female donor with multiple sclerosis, enrolled in a pregnancy study. The CDR3 coding sequence is TGTGCCAGCAGTTATGAGGCAGACAATGAGCAGTTCTTC. It translates to CASSYEADNEQFF.